Listed here are 23 T cell receptor beta chains from one sample, sequenced in a study of blood T cell repertoires in COVID-19. The method was immunoSEQ multiplex PCR; TCRdb's version includes in-frame clones alone and lacks a portion of them. The sample has about 81,000 clones, roughly 91% seen once; the top ten hold 1.5% to 2%. The sequenced sample consisted of peripheral blood. The receptor source for this set is a woman between 50 and 59 years old in a cohort sampled during active COVID-19.

V and J are TRBV5-6 and TRBJ1-3; D unresolved. Trimming left V 0 bases short and J 0 bases short, with 7 bases between. Germline CDR1 and CDR2: SGHDT and YYEEEE. This CDR3 has 15 amino acids. Written as DNA, the CDR3 is TGTGCCAGCAGCTTGGGGGCAGGCTCTGGAAACACCATATATTTT. It translates to CASSLGAGSGNTIYF.

The chain employs TRBV11-2 and TRBJ2-3; TRBD2 matches 13 bases. Germline V gene data show CDR1 as SGHAT and CDR2 as FQNNGV. V was pared by 5 bases and J by 3 bases, with 5 bases of the junction left unmatched. There are 16 residues in the CDR3. The CDR3 DNA reads TGTGCCAGCAGCACCCGACTAGCGGGAGGTACAGATACGCAGTATTTT. This sequence encodes CASSTRLAGGTDTQYF.

This chain links TRBV5-1 with TRBJ1-6; TRBD1 aligns across 7 bases. CDR1 and CDR2 (germline): SGHRS, YFSETQ. CDR3 length equals 15 residues. V trimming: 0 bases; J trimming: 7 bases; junction bases outside the gene matches: 4. In DNA form, the CDR3 reads TGCGCCAGCAGCTTGGTTACAGGGGAGAATTCACCCCTCCACTTT. It codes for CASSLVTGENSPLHF.

The chain couples TRBV5-1 to TRBJ2-5; a weak D match, TRBD1 (8 bases). The CDR3 runs 16 residues. The V end was cut by 4 bases, the J end by 4 bases, with 20 bases between. The germline V gene encodes CDR1 SGHRS and CDR2 YFSETQ. CDR3 sequence reads: CASSPRGTGGAETQYF. DNA for the CDR3: TGCGCCAGCAGCCCGAGGGGTACAGGGGGGGCAGAGACCCAGTACTTC.

A single count supports this clone. The rearrangement uses TRBV2 and TRBJ2-2, with 8 bases aligning to TRBD1. Germline CDR1 reads SNHLY; CDR2 reads FYNNEI. The CDR3 is 16 residues long. The ends lost 2 bases at V and 1 base at J; junction bases unmatched: 3. The CDR3 DNA reads TGTGCCAGCAGTGAACAGGGACAGGAGAACACCGGGGAGCTGTTTTTT. As protein: CASSEQGQENTGELFF.

The chain uses TRBV6-5 and TRBJ1-5; TRBD1 might be the D (5 bases). The V end was cut by 10 bases, the J end by 6 bases, with 16 bases between. The germline V gene has CDR1 MNHEY and CDR2 SVGAGI. The CDR3 extends over 13 amino acids. For the CDR3, the DNA is TGTGCCACCTCTTTGGGGGGAGGTCAGCCCCAGCATTTT. Its protein is CATSLGGGQPQHF.

J is TRBJ1-4 and V is TRBV11-2; possible D gene TRBD1, 6 bases. Germline V gene lookup returns CDR1 SGHAT and CDR2 FQNNGV. This CDR3 is built from 14 residues. The V and J ends lost 0 bases and 8 bases respectively, with 10 bases between them. CDR3 nucleotides: TGTGCCAGCAGCTTAGAACAGGGTAGAGAAAAACTGTTTTTT. Translating it yields CASSLEQGREKLFF. The full variable domain, in which reference TRBV11-2 and TRBJ1-4 provide the parts outside the CDR3, is EAGVAQSPRYKIIEKRQSVAFWCNPISGHATLYWYQQILGQGPKLLIQFQNNGVVDDSQLPKDRFSAERLKGVDSTLKIQPAKLEDSAVYLCASSLEQGREKLFFGSGTQLSVL.

The rearrangement links TRBV6-5 to TRBJ2-5; D is possibly TRBD2 (5 bases). The CDR3 covers 13 residues. V gave up 6 bases and J gave up 4 bases, with 12 bases separating them. Germline values: CDR1 MNHEY, CDR2 SVGAGI. The CDR3 nucleotides are TGTGCCAGCAGGTTCGGGGTTCGAGAGACCCAGTACTTC. Translation: CASRFGVRETQYF.

V is TRBV7-3 and J is TRBJ2-1; a possible D gene is TRBD2 (6 bases). The ends were cut back, 4 bases at V and 4 bases at J, with 17 bases in the middle. This CDR3 is 16 amino acids long. Germline-derived CDR1 and CDR2 are SGHTA and FQGTGA. CDR3 DNA: TGTGCCAGCAGCTCGGTTGGACGGAGGGATTACAATGAGCAGTTCTTC. Its protein product is CASSSVGRRDYNEQFF. Drawing the rest from reference TRBV7-3 and TRBJ2-1, the complete variable domain is GAGVSQTPSNKVTEKGKYVELRCDPISGHTALYWYRQSLGQGPEFLIYFQGTGAADDSGLPNDRFFAVRPEGSVSTLKIQRTERGDSAVYLCASSSVGRRDYNEQFFGPGTRLTVL.

This rearrangement joins TRBV11-3 to TRBJ2-5; no firm D call. Germline assignment: CDR1 SGHNT and CDR2 YENEEA. The CDR3 covers 13 residues. V was shortened by 2 bases and J by 0 bases, with 4 bases between the two germline ends. The CDR3 DNA follows: TGTGCCAGCAGCTTACTTAACCAAGAGACCCAGTACTTC. Its translation: CASSLLNQETQYF.

This chain uses TRBV4-2 with TRBJ2-3, with 15 bases identical to TRBD2. CDR3 size: 19 residues. V lost 0 bases to trimming and J lost 0 bases; unmatched junction nucleotides: 4. Germline CDR1 LGHNA, CDR2 YNFKEQ. The CDR3 DNA is TGTGCCAGCAGCCAAGACCGGACTAGCGGGGGGGCTAGCACAGATACGCAGTATTTT. This encodes CASSQDRTSGGASTDTQYF.

The chain links TRBV2 to TRBJ1-1, with D hard to call. The CDR3 extends over 14 amino acids. Germline V CDR1 and CDR2: SNHLY, FYNNEI. V was pared by 6 bases and J by 3 bases, with 14 bases between. The CDR3 spells CASRLRGGYTEAFF. For the CDR3, the DNA is TGTGCCAGCAGATTGCGAGGTGGCTACACTGAAGCTTTCTTT.

The rearrangement uses TRBV2 and TRBJ1-1; no clear D. The germline V and J ends were trimmed by 4 bases and 10 bases, with 13 bases remaining between them. CDR3 size: 12 residues. Germline CDR1 reads SNHLY; CDR2 reads FYNNEI. The CDR3: CASSGTASPAFF. The DNA for the CDR3 is TGTGCCAGCAGTGGTACAGCTTCCCCAGCTTTCTTT.

The chain has TRBV16 and TRBJ1-5, with D possibly TRBD1 on 6 matching bases. The CDR3 sequence is 16 residues long. Germline V gives CDR1 KGHSY, CDR2 FQNENV. Trimming took off 2 bases at V and 5 bases at J, with 16 bases between the two ends. In DNA, the CDR3 is TGTGCCAGCAGCCAAACCTTACGACAGGCCGATCAGCCCCAGCATTTT. Protein product: CASSQTLRQADQPQHF. The full variable domain, completed using reference TRBV16 and TRBJ1-5, is GEEVAQTPKHLVRGEGQKAKLYCAPIKGHSYVFWYQQVLKNEFKFLISFQNENVFDETGMPKERFSAKCLPNSPCSLEIQATKLEDSAVYFCASSQTLRQADQPQHFGDGTRLSIL.

The rearrangement uses TRBV3-1 (or the pseudogene TRBV3-2) and TRBJ1-6; D is uncertain. Germline assignment: CDR1 LGHDT and CDR2 YNNKEL (reference sequence). V lost 3 bases, J lost 9 bases, and 15 bases lay in between. This CDR3 is built from 15 residues. In nucleotides, the CDR3 is TGTGCCAGCAGCCAGGGAGGGTCTTGGTTTTCACCCCTCCACTTT. Translating gives CASSQGGSWFSPLHF.

The chain couples TRBV12-3 or TRBV12-4 to TRBJ2-7; 7 bases align to TRBD1. CDR3 length equals 12 residues. V dropped 6 bases and J dropped 6; count of bases not matched to a gene: 5. CDR3 nucleotides: TGTGCCAGCAGGCAGACAGGGTCCGAGCAGTACTTC. This sequence encodes CASRQTGSEQYF.

The chain joins TRBV3-1 (or the pseudogene TRBV3-2) to TRBJ2-3; 13 bases fit TRBD2. This CDR3 has 15 amino acids. Germline V gene data show CDR1 as LGHDT and CDR2 as YNNKEL (reference sequence). The J segment lost 6 bases and the V segment lost 5 bases, leaving 5 bases of the junction unmatched. The CDR3 protein is CASSAGTSGADTQYF. DNA of the CDR3: TGTGCCAGCAGCGCCGGGACTAGCGGGGCCGATACGCAGTATTTT.

The V gene is TRBV6-1, the J gene TRBJ2-4, with D tentatively TRBD1 (5 bases). Germline CDR1 MNHNS, CDR2 SASEGT. The CDR3 sequence is 13 residues long. V was clipped by 3 bases and J by 9 bases, with 12 bases between them. The chain's CDR3 is CASSDRALGIQYF. In nucleotides, the CDR3 is TGTGCCAGCAGTGACAGGGCGTTGGGCATTCAGTACTTC.

This chain connects TRBV11-2 to TRBJ1-5; tentatively, D is TRBD1 (5 bases). Deletions cut 1 base from V and 3 bases from J, with 10 bases between. The CDR3 consists of 15 residues. The germline V gene encodes CDR1 SGHAT and CDR2 FQNNGV. The CDR3 DNA follows: TGTGCCAGCAGCTTAGTGTCGGGGGACAATCAGCCCCAGCATTTT. This translates into CASSLVSGDNQPQHF.

The rearrangement joins TRBV28 to TRBJ2-7, with 10 positions matching TRBD2. The CDR3 is 16 amino acids. The ends lost 6 bases at V and 1 base at J; junction bases unmatched: 9. Germline V CDR1 and CDR2: MDHEN, SYDVKM. CDR3 nucleotide sequence: TGTGCCAGCAGCAGGGATGTACTAGCGGGGTCCTACGAGCAGTACTTC. Translating gives CASSRDVLAGSYEQYF.

The V and J genes are TRBV7-9 and TRBJ2-7; D remains unclear. This CDR3 is built from 12 residues. The germline gives CDR1 SEHNR, CDR2 FQNEAQ (reference sequence). With 4 bases removed from V and 4 bases from J, the gap between germline ends came to 8 bases. The CDR3 DNA reads as TGTGCCAGCAGCTATCTAATTTACGAGCAGTACTTC. Translation gives CASSYLIYEQYF.

The chain links TRBV28 to TRBJ2-5; 9 positions match TRBD2. The J segment lost 3 bases and the V segment lost 6 bases, leaving 8 bases of the junction unmatched. The CDR3 is 15 residues long. Per the germline V gene, CDR1 is MDHEN and CDR2 is SYDVKM. CDR3 nucleotide sequence: TGTGCCAGCAGCCTAGCGGGGCCGCTTAAAGAGACCCAGTACTTC. This encodes CASSLAGPLKETQYF.

This clone is a singleton in its sample. The chain couples TRBV5-1 to TRBJ2-3; TRBD1 aligns across 10 bases. CDR1 and CDR2 from the germline V gene are SGHRS and YFSETQ. This CDR3 spans 16 amino acids. V lost 4 bases to trimming and J lost 4 bases; unmatched junction nucleotides: 9. CDR3 sequence reads: CASSPTDRGKSDTQYF. The CDR3 DNA is TGCGCCAGCAGCCCCACGGACAGGGGGAAATCAGATACGCAGTATTTT.